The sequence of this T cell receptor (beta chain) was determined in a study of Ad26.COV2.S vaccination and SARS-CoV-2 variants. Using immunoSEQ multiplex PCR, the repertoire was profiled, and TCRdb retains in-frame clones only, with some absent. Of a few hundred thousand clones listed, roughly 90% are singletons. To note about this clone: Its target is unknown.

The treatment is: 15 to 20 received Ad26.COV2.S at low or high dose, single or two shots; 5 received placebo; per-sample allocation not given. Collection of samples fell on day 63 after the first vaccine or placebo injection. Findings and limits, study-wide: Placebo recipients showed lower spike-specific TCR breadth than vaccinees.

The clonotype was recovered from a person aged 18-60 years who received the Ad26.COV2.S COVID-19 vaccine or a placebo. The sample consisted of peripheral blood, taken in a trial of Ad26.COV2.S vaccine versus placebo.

This chain's CDR3 is CASSIGAGYTEAFF. CDR3 bases: TGTGCCAGTAGTATAGGGGCGGGCTACACTGAAGCTTTCTTT. The chain links TRBV19 to TRBJ1-1; no firm D call. The CDR3 loop spans 14 amino acids. Germline V gene lookup returns CDR1 LNHDA and CDR2 SQIVND (reference sequence). The V end was cut by 1 base, the J end by 3 bases, with 9 bases between.